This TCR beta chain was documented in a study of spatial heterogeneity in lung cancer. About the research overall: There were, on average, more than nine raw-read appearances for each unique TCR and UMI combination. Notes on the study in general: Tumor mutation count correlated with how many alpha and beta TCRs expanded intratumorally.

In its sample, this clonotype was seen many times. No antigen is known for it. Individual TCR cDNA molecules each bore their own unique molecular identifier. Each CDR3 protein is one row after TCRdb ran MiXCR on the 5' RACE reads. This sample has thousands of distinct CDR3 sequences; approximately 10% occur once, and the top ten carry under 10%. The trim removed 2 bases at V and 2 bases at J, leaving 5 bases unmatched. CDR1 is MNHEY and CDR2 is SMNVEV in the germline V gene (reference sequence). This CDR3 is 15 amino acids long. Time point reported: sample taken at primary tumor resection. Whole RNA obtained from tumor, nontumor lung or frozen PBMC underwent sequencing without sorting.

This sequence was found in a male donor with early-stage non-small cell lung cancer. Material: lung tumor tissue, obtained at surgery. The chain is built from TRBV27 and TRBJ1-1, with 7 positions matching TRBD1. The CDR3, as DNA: TGTGCCAGCAGTTTAGGTGGGACAGTCAACACTGAAGCTTTCTTT. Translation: CASSLGGTVNTEAFF.